This T cell receptor beta chain originates from a study of Graves' ophthalmopathy and Graves' hyperthyroidism. Overall study: No treatment had been given when peripheral blood was collected at initial diagnosis.

Germline values: CDR1 SQVTM, CDR2 ANQGSEA. The ends were cut back, 2 bases at V and 8 bases at J, with 24 bases in the middle. The CDR3 runs 16 residues. Study-wide points: Progression of ophthalmopathy was predicted by the model with roughly 71% sensitivity and less than 85% specificity.

Scientists amplified the TCR beta CDR3 regions from RNA transcripts. An initial RT-PCR round employing HTBI primers preceded a second-round multiplex PCR. TCRdb reanalysed the multiplex PCR reads using MiXCR and keeps one entry per CDR3 protein. In the table there are 150,000 to 200,000 distinct CDR3 sequences, around 39% of which are singletons. PBMCs originated in 10 ml of fresh peripheral blood. In its sample, this clonotype was seen many times. Antigen unknown. V is TRBV29-1 and J is TRBJ1-2, with D tentatively TRBD1 (5 bases). This receptor was taken from a man aged 25-45 years with Graves' ophthalmopathy. Sequenced input: peripheral blood. This CDR3 is CSVEPWGSRGLRGYTF. The CDR3 DNA is TGCAGCGTTGAACCCTGGGGCAGTCGAGGTTTGAGGGGCTACACCTTC.